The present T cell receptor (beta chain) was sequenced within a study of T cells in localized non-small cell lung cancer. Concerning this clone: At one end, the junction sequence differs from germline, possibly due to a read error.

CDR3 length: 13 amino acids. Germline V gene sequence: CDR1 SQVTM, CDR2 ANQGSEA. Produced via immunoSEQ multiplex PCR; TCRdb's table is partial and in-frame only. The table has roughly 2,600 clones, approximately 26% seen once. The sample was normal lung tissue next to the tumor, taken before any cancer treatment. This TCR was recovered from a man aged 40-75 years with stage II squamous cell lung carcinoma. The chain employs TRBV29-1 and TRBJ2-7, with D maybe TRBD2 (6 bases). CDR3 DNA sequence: TGCAGCGTTGAATGGGGTCAGGACTACCAGCAGTACTTC. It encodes CSVEWGQDYQQYF.